The rows below give T cell receptor beta chains drawn from one sample of a study of cytomegalovirus exposure and HLA in healthy donors. Assay: immunoSEQ multiplex PCR; the TCRdb copy retains only in-frame clones and omits some. The table includes about 160,000 clones, roughly 80% detected once. Sequenced sample: PBMCs. These receptors came from a young woman in good health and CMV-seropositive. CDR3s include the opening cysteine and the closing phenylalanine or tryptophan. Fields, in order: J gene, clone size, V gene, D gene, CDR3 protein, CDR3 DNA. The D gene is left open where the match is weak. Clone size is stated in some rows and not others, as once, few, many or a class when expanded.

j_call: TRBJ1-6; clone_size: NA; v_call: TRBV28; d_call: NA; cdr3_aa: CASSLPESPLHF; cdr3_nt: TGTGCCAGCAGTTTACCAGAATCACCCCTCCACTTT
j_call: TRBJ2-4; clone_size: NA; v_call: TRBV10-2; d_call: NA; cdr3_aa: CASSESSSRGIQYF; cdr3_nt: TGCGCCAGCAGTGAGTCGTCTAGCCGGGGCATTCAGTACTTC
j_call: TRBJ2-5; clone_size: NA; v_call: TRBV5-1; d_call: TRBD2; cdr3_aa: CASNPTSGGLQETQYF; cdr3_nt: TGCGCCAGCAACCCAACCAGCGGGGGGTTACAAGAGACCCAGTACTTC
j_call: TRBJ2-7; clone_size: NA; v_call: TRBV5-4; d_call: NA; cdr3_aa: CASSAGTQTYEQYF; cdr3_nt: TGTGCCAGCAGCGCCGGGACACAGACCTACGAGCAGTACTTC
j_call: TRBJ1-2; clone_size: NA; v_call: TRBV6-5; d_call: TRBD1; cdr3_aa: CASSSPGGSGVGYTF; cdr3_nt: TGTGCCAGCAGTTCTCCAGGGGGTTCTGGGGTTGGCTACACCTTC
j_call: TRBJ2-7; clone_size: once; v_call: TRBV6-6; d_call: NA; cdr3_aa: CASREGPRTYEQYF; cdr3_nt: TGTGCCAGCAGGGAGGGTCCGCGAACCTACGAGCAGTACTTC
j_call: TRBJ1-2; clone_size: NA; v_call: TRBV9; d_call: NA; cdr3_aa: CASSVVQEGYTF; cdr3_nt: TGTGCCAGCAGCGTAGTCCAAGAGGGCTACACCTTC
j_call: TRBJ1-1; clone_size: NA; v_call: TRBV7-2; d_call: NA; cdr3_aa: CASSQRTVMNTEAFF; cdr3_nt: TGTGCCAGCAGCCAGAGGACAGTTATGAACACTGAAGCTTTCTTT
j_call: TRBJ2-2; clone_size: once; v_call: TRBV7-9; d_call: TRBD1; cdr3_aa: CASSFTGAGELFF; cdr3_nt: TGTGCCAGCAGCTTTACAGGGGCCGGGGAGCTGTTTTTT
j_call: TRBJ2-5; clone_size: NA; v_call: TRBV9; d_call: TRBD1; cdr3_aa: CASSGWGEDRGRLEETQYF; cdr3_nt: TGTGCCAGCAGCGGGTGGGGGGAGGACAGGGGGCGGTTAGAAGAGACCCAGTACTTC
j_call: TRBJ2-1; clone_size: NA; v_call: TRBV7-2; d_call: NA; cdr3_aa: CASSYYNEQFF; cdr3_nt: TGTGCCAGCAGTTACTACAATGAGCAGTTCTTC
j_call: TRBJ1-1; clone_size: NA; v_call: TRBV6-1; d_call: NA; cdr3_aa: CASIFGRGGPTEAFF; cdr3_nt: TGTGCCAGCATCTTTGGGAGGGGGGGGCCGACTGAAGCTTTCTTT
j_call: TRBJ1-1; clone_size: NA; v_call: TRBV2; d_call: NA; cdr3_aa: CASSDSGGGNTEAFF; cdr3_nt: TGTGCCAGCAGTGATAGCGGGGGGGGAAACACTGAAGCTTTCTTT
j_call: TRBJ1-1; clone_size: NA; v_call: TRBV4-2; d_call: TRBD1; cdr3_aa: CATSPRDREGTAFF; cdr3_nt: TGTGCCACCTCACCCAGGGACAGGGAAGGGACCGCTTTCTTT
j_call: TRBJ1-2; clone_size: NA; v_call: TRBV13; d_call: NA; cdr3_aa: CASSGEGADYGYTF; cdr3_nt: TGTGCCAGCAGCGGAGAAGGAGCGGACTATGGCTACACCTTC
j_call: TRBJ2-3; clone_size: once; v_call: TRBV18; d_call: NA; cdr3_aa: CASSRGGYTDTQYF; cdr3_nt: TGTGCCAGCTCACGGGGGGGCTACACAGATACGCAGTATTTT
j_call: TRBJ2-3; clone_size: NA; v_call: TRBV7-8; d_call: NA; cdr3_aa: CASSSTGKGDTQYF; cdr3_nt: TGTGCCAGCAGTTCTACAGGGAAGGGAGATACGCAGTATTTT
j_call: TRBJ2-7; clone_size: NA; v_call: TRBV5-1; d_call: TRBD1; cdr3_aa: CASSLRQGAAYEQYF; cdr3_nt: TGCGCCAGCAGCTTGAGACAGGGGGCTGCCTACGAGCAGTACTTC
j_call: TRBJ1-1; clone_size: NA; v_call: TRBV6-1; d_call: TRBD1; cdr3_aa: CASRLFQGENTEAFF; cdr3_nt: TGTGCCAGCAGACTTTTCCAGGGGGAGAACACTGAAGCTTTCTTT
j_call: TRBJ1-2; clone_size: NA; v_call: TRBV5-1; d_call: TRBD1; cdr3_aa: CASSLSRQGYGYTF; cdr3_nt: TGCGCCAGCAGCTTGAGCCGACAGGGTTATGGCTACACCTTC
j_call: TRBJ1-6; clone_size: once; v_call: TRBV7-6; d_call: NA; cdr3_aa: CASSLAGQGNSPLHF; cdr3_nt: TGTGCCAGCAGCTTAGCGGGGCAGGGTAATTCACCCCTCCACTTT
j_call: TRBJ2-1; clone_size: NA; v_call: TRBV7-9; d_call: TRBD2; cdr3_aa: CSSSPGLAGPETFYNEQFF; cdr3_nt: TGTTCCAGCAGCCCGGGACTAGCGGGCCCTGAAACCTTCTACAATGAGCAGTTCTTC
j_call: TRBJ2-3; clone_size: NA; v_call: TRBV4-1; d_call: TRBD2; cdr3_aa: CASSQQTSGVDTQYF; cdr3_nt: TGCGCCAGCAGCCAACAGACTAGCGGGGTTGATACGCAGTATTTT
j_call: TRBJ2-2; clone_size: once; v_call: TRBV2; d_call: NA; cdr3_aa: CAITLPLGQGTGELFF; cdr3_nt: TGTGCCATCACCTTGCCCTTGGGGCAGGGTACCGGGGAGCTGTTTTTT
j_call: TRBJ1-1; clone_size: NA; v_call: TRBV4-3; d_call: TRBD1; cdr3_aa: CASSPTDRVNTEAFF; cdr3_nt: TGCGCCAGCAGCCCGACGGACAGGGTAAACACTGAAGCTTTCTTT
j_call: TRBJ1-5; clone_size: NA; v_call: TRBV2; d_call: NA; cdr3_aa: CASSVDSGDNQPQHF; cdr3_nt: TGTGCCAGCAGTGTTGATTCGGGGGATAATCAGCCCCAGCATTTT
j_call: TRBJ1-3; clone_size: NA; v_call: TRBV11-2; d_call: TRBD1; cdr3_aa: CASSLLQGAGNTIYF; cdr3_nt: TGTGCCAGCAGCTTATTACAGGGGGCTGGAAACACCATATATTTT
j_call: TRBJ1-6; clone_size: NA; v_call: TRBV19; d_call: NA; cdr3_aa: CASSPTGPPLHF; cdr3_nt: TGTGCCAGTAGCCCAACAGGGCCCCCCCTCCACTTT
j_call: TRBJ1-6; clone_size: NA; v_call: TRBV4-3; d_call: NA; cdr3_aa: CASSQRGGGGSPLHF; cdr3_nt: TGCGCCAGCAGCCAAAGGGGAGGGGGGGGATCACCCCTCCACTTT
j_call: TRBJ1-2; clone_size: NA; v_call: TRBV5-1; d_call: TRBD1; cdr3_aa: CASSLVSGGVYGYTF; cdr3_nt: TGCGCCAGCAGCTTGGTATCAGGGGGCGTCTATGGCTACACCTTC
j_call: TRBJ2-5; clone_size: once; v_call: TRBV14; d_call: TRBD2; cdr3_aa: CASSHASGGRRGTQYF; cdr3_nt: TGTGCCAGCAGCCATGCTAGCGGGGGCCGAAGAGGCACCCAGTACTTC
j_call: TRBJ1-1; clone_size: NA; v_call: TRBV7-9; d_call: NA; cdr3_aa: CSSSLTRYTEAFF; cdr3_nt: TGTTCCAGCAGCCTTACACGATACACTGAAGCTTTCTTT
j_call: TRBJ1-4; clone_size: NA; v_call: TRBV15; d_call: NA; cdr3_aa: CATSRSRTDLEKLFF; cdr3_nt: TGTGCCACCAGCAGATCTCGGACAGACCTTGAAAAACTGTTTTTT
j_call: TRBJ2-2; clone_size: NA; v_call: TRBV7-6; d_call: NA; cdr3_aa: CASSLYLQANTGELFF; cdr3_nt: TGTGCCAGCAGCTTATATCTACAGGCGAACACCGGGGAGCTGTTTTTT
j_call: TRBJ1-6; clone_size: NA; v_call: TRBV7-6; d_call: NA; cdr3_aa: CASSLERADRLRSSYNSPLHF; cdr3_nt: TGTGCCAGCAGTTTAGAGCGAGCGGACAGACTACGGAGCTCCTATAATTCACCCCTCCACTTT
j_call: TRBJ1-4; clone_size: few; v_call: TRBV5-4; d_call: NA; cdr3_aa: CASSLKTGGNEKLFF; cdr3_nt: TGTGCCAGCAGCTTGAAGACAGGTGGAAATGAAAAACTGTTTTTT
j_call: TRBJ1-5; clone_size: NA; v_call: TRBV27; d_call: NA; cdr3_aa: CASSRQVDEPQHF; cdr3_nt: TGTGCCAGTTCCAGACAGGTAGACGAGCCCCAGCATTTT
j_call: TRBJ2-7; clone_size: NA; v_call: TRBV28; d_call: NA; cdr3_aa: CASTDGQGFNYEQYF; cdr3_nt: TGTGCCAGCACCGATGGGCAGGGATTTAACTACGAGCAGTACTTC
j_call: TRBJ1-1; clone_size: NA; v_call: TRBV30; d_call: TRBD1; cdr3_aa: CASERDSHTEAFF; cdr3_nt: TGTGCCTCAGAAAGGGACAGTCACACTGAAGCTTTCTTT
j_call: TRBJ2-7; clone_size: NA; v_call: TRBV7-2; d_call: NA; cdr3_aa: CASSLGGTAFYEQYF; cdr3_nt: TGTGCCAGCAGCTTAGGCGGGACAGCGTTCTACGAGCAGTACTTC
j_call: TRBJ1-2; clone_size: NA; v_call: TRBV4-2; d_call: NA; cdr3_aa: CASSQVQMTLNYGYTF; cdr3_nt: TGTGCCAGCAGCCAAGTCCAAATGACACTTAACTATGGCTACACCTTC
j_call: TRBJ2-7; clone_size: few; v_call: TRBV7-6; d_call: NA; cdr3_aa: CASSGSQGNSYEQYF; cdr3_nt: TGTGCCAGCAGCGGGTCACAGGGTAATTCCTACGAGCAGTACTTC
j_call: TRBJ1-5; clone_size: NA; v_call: TRBV19; d_call: NA; cdr3_aa: CASSKGGYSNQPQHF; cdr3_nt: TGTGCCAGTAGTAAAGGGGGTTATAGCAATCAGCCCCAGCATTTT
j_call: TRBJ2-7; clone_size: once; v_call: TRBV27; d_call: NA; cdr3_aa: CASLPASGSLNEQYF; cdr3_nt: TGTGCCAGCCTACCCGCGTCGGGTTCGCTTAACGAGCAGTACTTC
j_call: TRBJ2-1; clone_size: NA; v_call: TRBV11-2; d_call: NA; cdr3_aa: CASSLREQFF; cdr3_nt: TGTGCCAGCAGCCTGAGGGAGCAGTTCTTC
j_call: TRBJ2-7; clone_size: NA; v_call: TRBV7-9; d_call: TRBD1; cdr3_aa: CASSLAQGDSYEQYF; cdr3_nt: TGTGCCAGCAGCTTAGCTCAGGGGGATAGCTACGAGCAGTACTTC
j_call: TRBJ1-6; clone_size: NA; v_call: TRBV18; d_call: NA; cdr3_aa: CASSPGPDRTSPLHF; cdr3_nt: TGTGCCAGCTCACCAGGGCCCGACAGAACCTCACCCCTTCACTTT
j_call: TRBJ2-7; clone_size: few; v_call: TRBV6-5; d_call: NA; cdr3_aa: CASSYSRGSPDEQYF; cdr3_nt: TGTGCCAGCAGTTACTCGAGAGGATCTCCGGACGAGCAGTACTTC
j_call: TRBJ1-6; clone_size: NA; v_call: TRBV7-2; d_call: NA; cdr3_aa: CASSLARGSPLHF; cdr3_nt: TGTGCCAGCAGCTTAGCCCGGGGGTCACCCCTCCACTTT
j_call: TRBJ2-7; clone_size: few; v_call: TRBV7-2; d_call: TRBD1; cdr3_aa: CASSQQRQGVEQYF; cdr3_nt: TGTGCCAGCAGCCAGCAGAGACAGGGGGTGGAGCAGTACTTC
j_call: TRBJ1-5; clone_size: NA; v_call: TRBV27; d_call: NA; cdr3_aa: CASSGRLNQPQHF; cdr3_nt: TGTGCCAGCAGTGGGCGATTAAATCAGCCCCAGCATTTT
j_call: TRBJ1-2; clone_size: NA; v_call: TRBV6-5; d_call: NA; cdr3_aa: CASSPGQLYGYTF; cdr3_nt: TGTGCCAGCAGTCCCGGACAGCTCTATGGCTACACCTTC
j_call: TRBJ2-1; clone_size: NA; v_call: TRBV9; d_call: NA; cdr3_aa: CASSPAGLTYNEQFF; cdr3_nt: TGTGCCAGCAGCCCCGCGGGGCTAACCTACAATGAGCAGTTCTTC
j_call: TRBJ2-5; clone_size: NA; v_call: TRBV7-3; d_call: TRBD2; cdr3_aa: CASSLGLAGVETQYF; cdr3_nt: TGTGCCAGCAGCTTAGGACTAGCGGGGGTTGAGACCCAGTACTTC